These 21 T cell receptor beta chains came from one sample sequenced in a study of blood T cell repertoires in COVID-19. Repertoires were generated with immunoSEQ multiplex PCR, while TCRdb's copy carries only in-frame clones and drops some. The repertoire holds roughly 230,000 clones, with just under 85% as singletons. Sequences were obtained from peripheral blood. Receptor source: a man in his forties or fifties with acute or convalescent COVID-19.

The rearrangement joins TRBV5-4 to TRBJ2-5; D perhaps matches TRBD2 (7 bases). The ends were cut back, 2 bases at V and 6 bases at J, with 11 bases in the middle. CDR3 length: 13 amino acids. The germline CDR1 and CDR2 sequences are SGHNT and YYREEE (reference sequence). CDR3 amino acids: CASSFWGGQTQYF. CDR3 nucleotides: TGTGCCAGCAGCTTTTGGGGGGGGCAGACCCAGTACTTC.

This chain joins TRBV11-2 and TRBJ1-1, with no clear D. The CDR3 sequence is 11 residues long. CDR1 is SGHAT, CDR2 FQNNGV, per germline. With 1 base removed from V and 7 bases from J, the gap between germline ends came to 4 bases. The CDR3 region is CASSLVGEAFF. DNA of the CDR3: TGTGCCAGCAGCTTAGTCGGTGAAGCTTTCTTT.

The gene calls are TRBV9 and TRBJ1-3, with a weak D call TRBD1 (6 bases). V lost 3 bases and J 0 bases, leaving 13 bases between the germline ends. Germline values: CDR1 SGDLS, CDR2 YYNGEE. The CDR3 extends over 16 amino acids. CDR3 sequence reads: CASSAGTQLSGNTIYF. As DNA, the CDR3 is TGTGCCAGCAGCGCGGGGACACAGCTCTCTGGAAACACCATATATTTT.

The gene calls are TRBV7-2 and TRBJ2-7; 9 bases are a match to TRBD2. Germline CDR1 and CDR2: SGHTA and FQGNSA. Trimming removed 4 bases from V and 5 bases from J; junction bases left unmatched: 9. This CDR3 is built from 15 residues. The CDR3 DNA is TGTGCCAGCAGCTGGTTAGCGGGAGAATCCCACGAGCAGTACTTC. It specifies CASSWLAGESHEQYF. Full variable domain (rest looked up from reference TRBV7-2 and TRBJ2-7): GAGVSQSPSNKVTEKGKDVELRCDPISGHTALYWYRQSLGQGLEFLIYFQGNSAPDKSGLPSDRFSAERTGGSVSTLTIQRTQQEDSAVYLCASSWLAGESHEQYFGPGTRLTVT.

This chain connects TRBV3-1 (or the pseudogene TRBV3-2) to TRBJ1-4; the match to TRBD1 covers 9 bases. Germline values: CDR1 LGHDT, CDR2 YNNKEL (reference sequence). Trimming removed 2 bases from V and 3 bases from J; junction bases left unmatched: 1. There are 15 residues in the CDR3. The CDR3 DNA reads TGTGCCAGCAGCCAATGGACAGGGGCTAATGAAAAACTGTTTTTT. It codes for CASSQWTGANEKLFF.

The chain joins TRBV27 to TRBJ2-7; TRBD1 might be the D (5 bases). The V gene lost 0 bases and the J gene lost 4 bases, with 7 bases spanning the gap. Germline V gene data show CDR1 as MNHEY and CDR2 as SMNVEV (reference sequence). This CDR3 spans 13 amino acids. This chain's CDR3 is CASSLSRGYEQYF. The CDR3 DNA sequence: TGTGCCAGCAGTTTATCAAGGGGATACGAGCAGTACTTC.

The chain combines TRBV11-2 with TRBJ2-1, with TRBD1 identical over 8 bases. The germline V gene encodes CDR1 SGHAT and CDR2 FQNNGV. The V and J ends lost 4 bases and 14 bases, in that order; junction bases with no gene match: 7. The CDR3 is 12 residues long. CDR3 nucleotide sequence: TGTGCCAGCAGCTACCCGGGACAGGATGAGTTCTTC. The encoded protein is CASSYPGQDEFF.

The gene calls are TRBV5-8 and TRBJ2-1; 10 bases map to TRBD1. The V and J ends lost 6 bases and 9 bases, in that order; junction bases with no gene match: 9. Germline assignment: CDR1 SGHTS and CDR2 YDEGEE. The CDR3 extends over 14 amino acids. This chain's CDR3 is CASTPGQGSGEQFF. Written as DNA, the CDR3 is TGTGCCAGCACCCCGGGACAGGGGTCGGGTGAGCAGTTCTTC.

The chain links TRBV4-2 to TRBJ2-2; TRBD2 agrees at 15 bases. CDR3 length equals 18 residues. Losses at the gene ends were 1 base for V and 0 bases for J; bases not matched to a gene: 0. Germline V gene lookup returns CDR1 LGHNA and CDR2 YNFKEQ. As DNA, the CDR3 is TGTGCCAGCAGCCAAGGGACTAGCGGGAGGGCGAACACCGGGGAGCTGTTTTTT. This gives the protein CASSQGTSGRANTGELFF.

The chain couples TRBV9 to TRBJ2-7; D possibly corresponds to TRBD2 (6 bases). The V end was cut by 2 bases, the J end by 4 bases, with 13 bases between. Germline V gene lookup returns CDR1 SGDLS and CDR2 YYNGEE. The CDR3 has 14 residues. The CDR3 DNA reads as TGTGCCAGCAGCGTCGATCAAGGAGGGTACGAGCAGTACTTC. It codes for CASSVDQGGYEQYF.

The sample holds one count of this clone. Germline and junction disagree at one end, which may indicate a read error. The V call is TRBV7-7, the J call TRBJ2-7; TRBD1 matches 11 bases. Germline V gene data show CDR1 as SSHAT and CDR2 as FNYEAQ (reference sequence). This CDR3 is built from 14 residues. The DNA of the CDR3 is TGTGCTAGCAGCCAGGGGACAGGGGGAGCGGAGCAGTACTTC. Translated: CASSQGTGGAEQYF.

This chain joins TRBV11-2 and TRBJ1-2; 7 bases agree with TRBD1. Germline values: CDR1 SGHAT, CDR2 FQNNGV. The CDR3 covers 16 residues. Losses at the gene ends were 3 bases for V and 4 bases for J; bases not matched to a gene: 11. DNA of the CDR3: TGTGCCAGCAGCTTTGACAGGGTGGGGATAGGCTATGGCTACACCTTC. Translated, it gives CASSFDRVGIGYGYTF.

The CDR3 loop is CASSKVQRTCEKLFF. CDR3 nucleotides: TGTGCCAGCAGCAAAGTCCAAAGGACATGCGAAAAACTGTTTTTT. J is TRBJ1-4 and V is TRBV21-1; the table's D call, TRBD1, was not checked against the DNA. TRBV21-1 is labeled a pseudogene. This CDR3 comprises 15 residues.

The J gene is TRBJ2-7, the V gene TRBV27; TRBD2 agrees at 7 bases. Per germline, CDR1 MNHEY and CDR2 SMNVEV (reference sequence). The CDR3 spans 16 residues. V lost 0 bases and J lost 3; bases outside the gene matches: 8. The CDR3 DNA sequence: TGTGCCAGCAGTTTATCTCCGCTAGCGGCAATCTACGAGCAGTACTTC. Amino acid sequence: CASSLSPLAAIYEQYF.

This clone was seen more than once but under ten times. The chain uses TRBV9 and TRBJ2-7; 9 positions match TRBD2. The CDR3 covers 15 residues. Germline CDR1 is SGDLS and CDR2 is YYNGEE. Losses at the gene ends were 0 bases for V and 7 bases for J; bases not matched to a gene: 8. CDR3: CASSVAGGRAEEQYF. The CDR3 coding sequence is TGTGCCAGCAGCGTAGCGGGCGGGAGGGCCGAAGAGCAGTACTTC. Full variable domain (remainder filled in from reference TRBV9 and TRBJ2-7): DSGVTQTPKHLITATGQRVTLRCSPRSGDLSVYWYQQSLDQGLQFLIQYYNGEERAKGNILERFSAQQFPDLHSELNLSSLELGDSALYFCASSVAGGRAEEQYFGPGTRLTVT.

The V and J genes are TRBV7-8 and TRBJ2-7; D unclear. The CDR3 spans 15 residues. CDR1 is SGHVS, CDR2 FQNEAQ, per germline. Trimming took off 1 base at V and 0 bases at J, with 10 bases between the two ends. In DNA form, the CDR3 reads TGTGCCAGCAGCTTAGGCACACACGTCTCCTACGAGCAGTACTTC. Translated: CASSLGTHVSYEQYF.

The V and J genes are TRBV19 and TRBJ2-7; the match to TRBD2 covers 8 bases. CDR1 LNHDA and CDR2 SQIVND come from the germline V gene (reference sequence). This CDR3 contains 16 residues. V gave up 8 bases and J gave up 4 bases; unmatched junction bases: 16. CDR3 region: CASDGTSLLAEYEQYF. CDR3 bases: TGTGCCAGTGATGGGACTAGTTTGTTAGCGGAATACGAGCAGTACTTC.

This chain joins TRBV6-5 and TRBJ1-3, with TRBD1 as a possible D gene (6 bases). The V end was cut by 6 bases, the J end by 2 bases, with 14 bases between. This CDR3 spans 15 amino acids. Germline-derived CDR1 and CDR2 are MNHEY and SVGAGI. The CDR3 sequence: CASSRRGGAGNTIYF. The CDR3 nucleotides read TGTGCCAGCAGCCGCCGGGGGGGCGCTGGAAACACCATATATTTT.

The chain employs TRBV6-5 and TRBJ1-2, with a possible D match to TRBD1 (6 bases). The V gene's germline CDR1 is MNHEY and CDR2 SVGAGI. The V gene lost 6 bases and the J gene lost 6 bases, with 20 bases spanning the gap. There are 15 residues in the CDR3. The CDR3 DNA follows: TGTGCCAGCAGGACCCCGGGACAAGACAGCGATGGCTACACCTTC. This translates into CASRTPGQDSDGYTF.

The chain couples TRBV27 to TRBJ2-7; perhaps TRBD1 as D (6 bases). Germline-derived CDR1 and CDR2 are MNHEY and SMNVEV (reference sequence). V gave up 2 bases and J gave up 6 bases, with 14 bases separating them. The CDR3 length is 14 residues. Here the CDR3 reads CASSLRLGRGEQYF. The CDR3 DNA sequence: TGTGCCAGCAGTTTACGTTTGGGCAGGGGCGAGCAGTACTTC.

Only one count was recorded for this clone. The J gene is TRBJ1-6, the V gene TRBV19; the match to TRBD1 covers 9 bases. In germline, CDR1 is LNHDA, CDR2 SQIVND (reference sequence). With V trimmed by 6 bases and J by 9 bases, 15 bases remained unmatched. The CDR3 runs to 17 residues. This CDR3 is CASSQTTGQGRSSPLHF. CDR3 in DNA: TGTGCCAGTAGCCAAACGACGGGACAGGGTCGGAGTTCACCCCTCCACTTT.